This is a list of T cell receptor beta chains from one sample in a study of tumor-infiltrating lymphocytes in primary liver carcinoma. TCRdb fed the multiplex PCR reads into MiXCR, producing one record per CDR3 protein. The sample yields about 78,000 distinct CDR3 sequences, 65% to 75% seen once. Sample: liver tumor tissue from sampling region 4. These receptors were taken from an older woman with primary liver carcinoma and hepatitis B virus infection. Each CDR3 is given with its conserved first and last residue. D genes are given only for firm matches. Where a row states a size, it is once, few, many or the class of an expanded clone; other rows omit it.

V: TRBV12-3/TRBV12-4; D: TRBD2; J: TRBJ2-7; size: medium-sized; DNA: TGTGCCAGCAGCCCCTCTAGCGGGAGGTGGTACGAGCAGTACTTC; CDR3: CASSPSSGRWYEQYF
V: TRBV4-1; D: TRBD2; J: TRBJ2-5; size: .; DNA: TGCGCTAGCAGCCAAGAGAAATGGGGAAGTAGCGGGGAGGAGACCCAGTACTTC; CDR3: CASSQEKWGSSGEETQYF
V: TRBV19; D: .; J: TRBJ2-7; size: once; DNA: TGTGCCAGTAGTAGCGGTGATAGGCAGTACTTC; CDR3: CASSSGDRQYF
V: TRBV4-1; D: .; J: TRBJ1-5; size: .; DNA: TGCGCTAGCAGCCGCACCACGGGGGGGAATAACAATCAGCCCCAGCATTTT; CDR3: CASSRTTGGNNNQPQHF
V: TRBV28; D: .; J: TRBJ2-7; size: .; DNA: TGTGCCAGTAGTTTGGAGGACGTTGACTACGAGCAGTACTTC; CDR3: CASSLEDVDYEQYF
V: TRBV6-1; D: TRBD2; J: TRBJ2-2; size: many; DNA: TGTGCCAGCACTAGCGGGAGGGACACCGGGGAGCTGTTTTTT; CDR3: CASTSGRDTGELFF
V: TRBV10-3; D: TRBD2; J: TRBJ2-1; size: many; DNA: TGTGCCATCAGTGAGACGGAACTAGCGGGAGGGCTGGGGAACAATGAGCAGTTCTTC; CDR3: CAISETELAGGLGNNEQFF
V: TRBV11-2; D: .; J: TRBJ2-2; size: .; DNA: TGTGTCAGTAGATTAGATAGGACTGGGGAGCTGTTTTTT; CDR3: CVSRLDRTGELFF
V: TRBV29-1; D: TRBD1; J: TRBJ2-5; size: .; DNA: TGCAGCGTTGGGATCAGGGGGCTGGGGGAGACCCAGTACTTC; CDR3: CSVGIRGLGETQYF
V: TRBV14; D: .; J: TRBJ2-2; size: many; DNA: TGTGCCAGCAAACGGGCGCGGACAGAAGAGCTGTTTTTT; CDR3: CASKRARTEELFF
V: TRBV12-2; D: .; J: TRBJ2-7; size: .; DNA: TGTGCAAATCGCTTAGTGCGGCCCAAGCGGTCGAGCTCCTACGAGCATTACTTC; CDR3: CANRLVRPKRSSSYEHYF
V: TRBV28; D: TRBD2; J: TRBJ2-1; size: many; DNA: TGTGCCAGCAGCCCAGCGGGGGCATGGGCCCGCCCGAGGAATGAGCAGTTCTTC; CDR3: CASSPAGAWARPRNEQFF
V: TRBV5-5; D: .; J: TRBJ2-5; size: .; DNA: TGTGCCAGCAGCTTGTTAACTGAGGAGATCCAGAACTTC; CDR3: CASSLLTEEIQNF
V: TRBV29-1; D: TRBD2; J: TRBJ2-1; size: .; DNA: TGCATCGGGGGGATATCGGACGTTGAGCAGTTCTTC; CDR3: CIGGISDVEQFF
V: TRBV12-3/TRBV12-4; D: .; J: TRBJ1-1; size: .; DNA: TGTGCCAGCAGTGTAGGGGACACTGAAGCCTTCTTT; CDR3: CASSVGDTEAFF
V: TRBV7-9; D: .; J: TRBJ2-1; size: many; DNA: TGTGCCAGCAGCTCGGGACCGCTTGAGCAGTTCTTC; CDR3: CASSSGPLEQFF
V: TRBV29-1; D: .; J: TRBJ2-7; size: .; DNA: TGCAGCGTTGTTATTCCAGGACTATACTACGAGCAGTACTTC; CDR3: CSVVIPGLYYEQYF
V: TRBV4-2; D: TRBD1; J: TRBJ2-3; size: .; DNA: TGTGCAACCAGCCAAGATCCGGGACAGGGCACAGATACGCAGTATTTT; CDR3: CATSQDPGQGTDTQYF
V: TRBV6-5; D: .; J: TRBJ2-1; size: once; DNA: TGTGCCAGCAATTACTCGACAGGAGTAAGTGAGCAGTTCTTC; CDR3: CASNYSTGVSEQFF
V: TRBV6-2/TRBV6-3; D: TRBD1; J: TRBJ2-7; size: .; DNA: TGTGCCAGCACTCCAGGACAGGGGGCCTCCCTCTACCACGGGCAGTACTTC; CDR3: CASTPGQGASLYHGQYF
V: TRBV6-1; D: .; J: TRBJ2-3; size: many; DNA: TGTGCCAGCAGTCTAGCGATTGGGACAGATACGCAGTATTTT; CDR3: CASSLAIGTDTQYF
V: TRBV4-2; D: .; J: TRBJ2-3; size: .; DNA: TGTGCCAGCACCCAAGATGGGCGCCACGATACGCAGTATTTT; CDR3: CASTQDGRHDTQYF
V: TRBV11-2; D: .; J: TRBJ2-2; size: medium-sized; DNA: TGTGCCAGCAAAGCTCAGAACACCGGGGAGCTGTTTTTT; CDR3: CASKAQNTGELFF
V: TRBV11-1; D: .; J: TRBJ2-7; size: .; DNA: TGTGCCAGCATCTGGGGCGGGTCGAGGAGCTACGAGCAGTACTTC; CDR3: CASIWGGSRSYEQYF
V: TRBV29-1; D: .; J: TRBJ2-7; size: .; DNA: TGCAGCGTCGGGATTCTCTACGAGCAGTATTTC; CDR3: CSVGILYEQYF
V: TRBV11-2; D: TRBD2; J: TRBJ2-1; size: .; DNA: TGTGCCAGCAGCTTAGCGGGAGGGCCGTGGGATGAGCAGTTCTTC; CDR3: CASSLAGGPWDEQFF
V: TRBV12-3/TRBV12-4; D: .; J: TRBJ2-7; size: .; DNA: TGTGCCAGCAGTTTCGATCTGGATGCGACCTACAAGCAGTACTTC; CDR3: CASSFDLDATYKQYF
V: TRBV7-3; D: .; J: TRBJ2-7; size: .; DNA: TGTGCCAGCAGCTTTGACGGCGGAAGCTCCTACGAACAGTACTTC; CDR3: CASSFDGGSSYEQYF
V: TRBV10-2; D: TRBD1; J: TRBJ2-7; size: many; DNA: TGCGCCAGCAGCGGGACAGGGGACGAGCAGTACTTC; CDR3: CASSGTGDEQYF
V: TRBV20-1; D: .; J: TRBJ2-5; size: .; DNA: TGCAGTGCTAGGGGGGAGAAGTTGGAGACCCAGTACTTC; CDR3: CSARGEKLETQYF
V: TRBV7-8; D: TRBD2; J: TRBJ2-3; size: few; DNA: TGTGTCAGCAGCTTGTCGCCGGGACTAGCGGCGTATTTT; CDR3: CVSSLSPGLAAYF
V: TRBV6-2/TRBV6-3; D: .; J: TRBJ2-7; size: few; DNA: TGTGCCAGCAGTCAGGAGGGGTTACCCACCTACGAGCAGTACTTC; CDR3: CASSQEGLPTYEQYF
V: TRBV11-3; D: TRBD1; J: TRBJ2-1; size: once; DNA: TGTTCCAGCAGCGCGGGACAGGGGGGACTAGCAGGAGGATTCAATGAGCAGTTCTTC; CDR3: CSSSAGQGGLAGGFNEQFF
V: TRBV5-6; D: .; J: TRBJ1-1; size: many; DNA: TGTGCCAGCTGTCGGCAGAACACTGAAGCTTTCTTT; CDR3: CASCRQNTEAFF
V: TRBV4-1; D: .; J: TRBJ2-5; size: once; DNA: TGCGCCAGCAACCAAGATTTGGGGGATTGTGAGACCCAGTACTTC; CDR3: CASNQDLGDCETQYF
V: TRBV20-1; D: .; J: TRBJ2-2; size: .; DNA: TGCAGTGCTAGAGATCAAGCCTCTTACACCGGGGAGCTGTTTTTT; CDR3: CSARDQASYTGELFF
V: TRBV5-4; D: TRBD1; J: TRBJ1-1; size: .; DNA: TGTGCCAGCGGCCCTCGACAGGGTAAAACTGAAGCTTTCTTT; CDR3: CASGPRQGKTEAFF
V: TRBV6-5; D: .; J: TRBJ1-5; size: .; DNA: TGTGCCAGCAACTACGGGCCCAGCCATCAGCCCCAGCATTTT; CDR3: CASNYGPSHQPQHF
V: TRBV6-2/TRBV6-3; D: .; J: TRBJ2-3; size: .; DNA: TGTGTCAGCAGTTGCGCTGACGTGGTTACGCAGTATTTT; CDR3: CVSSCADVVTQYF
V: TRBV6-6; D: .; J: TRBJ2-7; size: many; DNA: TGTGCCAGCAGTTACTCCCGGGCCTACGAGCAGTACTTC; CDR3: CASSYSRAYEQYF
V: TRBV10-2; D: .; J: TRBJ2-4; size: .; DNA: TGCGCCAGCGGCCAAGGGACCAGCGGGCCCCTCAACATTCAGTACTTC; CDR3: CASGQGTSGPLNIQYF
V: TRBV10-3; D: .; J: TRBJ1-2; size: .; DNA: TGTGCCATCAATGAGCAGGGCGTCTATGGCTACACCTTC; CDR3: CAINEQGVYGYTF
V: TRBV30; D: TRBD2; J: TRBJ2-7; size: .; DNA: TGTGCCTGCCCCACTAGCGGGAGCGTAATCAGCGAGCAGTATTTC; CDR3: CACPTSGSVISEQYF
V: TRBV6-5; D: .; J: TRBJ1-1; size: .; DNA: TGTGCCAGCATTATAAGACCGGGACGTCCGATCACTGAAGCTTTCTTT; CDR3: CASIIRPGRPITEAFF
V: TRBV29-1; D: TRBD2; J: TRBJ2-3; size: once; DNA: TGCAGCGTTCAAGGACTAGCTAGAGAGAGGAGAACAGATACGCAGTATTTT; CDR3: CSVQGLARERRTDTQYF